The 4 T cell receptor beta chains listed next were all sequenced from one sample in a study of T-cell memory formation after mild COVID-19. Each CDR3 protein gets one entry after TCRdb re-called the 5' RACE reads with MiXCR. The sample yields about 160,000 distinct CDR3 sequences, 25% to 40% seen once. Sample: PBMCs or a T cell subset sorted from them (not recorded which). These receptors originate from an adult woman who had mild COVID-19 (a few samples of this study predate the infection). Cell type and time point are not known.

The V call is TRBV30, the J call TRBJ2-7; D unclear. The CDR3 is made up of 12 amino acids. V was cut by 4 bases and J by 1 base, with 8 bases left in between. Germline loops: CDR1 GTSNPN, CDR2 SVGIG (reference sequence). The CDR3 sequence: CAWNGRSYEQYF. The CDR3 bases are TGTGCCTGGAATGGCAGATCCTACGAGCAGTACTTC.

This chain uses TRBV9 with TRBJ2-7; no definite D call. The CDR3 consists of 12 residues. V was cut by 0 bases and J by 6 bases, with 7 bases left in between. Germline V gives CDR1 SGDLS, CDR2 YYNGEE. CDR3 in amino acids: CASSVGDLEQYF. CDR3 coding DNA: TGTGCCAGCAGCGTAGGTGATCTCGAGCAGTACTTC.

This chain links TRBV6-1 with TRBJ2-2; D not resolved. The germline V gene encodes CDR1 MNHNS and CDR2 SASEGT. Trimming took off 6 bases at V and 4 bases at J, with 9 bases between the two ends. This CDR3 contains 13 residues. The CDR3 DNA is TGTGCCAGCAGGGTGTTGGGCACCGGGGAGCTGTTTTTT. Translated: CASRVLGTGELFF.

CDR3 nucleotides: TGTGCCACCGGTCCTGAGGGGGATCCCACAGATACGCAGTATTTT. It encodes CATGPEGDPTDTQYF. The chain recombines TRBV24-1 with TRBJ2-3; D is perhaps TRBD1 (6 bases). The CDR3 is 15 amino acids. Per germline, CDR1 KGHDR and CDR2 SFDVKD. Deletions cut 9 bases from V and 2 bases from J, with 17 bases between.